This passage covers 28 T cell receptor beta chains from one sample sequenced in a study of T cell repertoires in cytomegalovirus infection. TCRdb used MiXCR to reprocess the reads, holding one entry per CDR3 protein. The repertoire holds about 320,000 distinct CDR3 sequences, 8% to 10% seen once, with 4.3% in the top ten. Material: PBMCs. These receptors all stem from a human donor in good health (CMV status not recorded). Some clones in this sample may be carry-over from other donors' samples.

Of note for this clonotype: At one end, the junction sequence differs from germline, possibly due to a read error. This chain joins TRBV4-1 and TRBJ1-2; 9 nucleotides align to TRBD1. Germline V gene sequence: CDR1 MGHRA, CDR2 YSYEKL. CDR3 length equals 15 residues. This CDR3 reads CASSQDGDRDYGYTF. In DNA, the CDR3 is TGTGCCAGCAGCCAAGACGGGGACAGGGATTATGGCTACACCTTC.

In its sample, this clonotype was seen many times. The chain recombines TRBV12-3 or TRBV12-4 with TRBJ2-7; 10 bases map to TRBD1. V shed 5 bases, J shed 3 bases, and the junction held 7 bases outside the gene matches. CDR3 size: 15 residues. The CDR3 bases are TGTGCCAGCAGTGGGGGACAGGGGCCTTACTACGAGCAGTACTTC. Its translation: CASSGGQGPYYEQYF.

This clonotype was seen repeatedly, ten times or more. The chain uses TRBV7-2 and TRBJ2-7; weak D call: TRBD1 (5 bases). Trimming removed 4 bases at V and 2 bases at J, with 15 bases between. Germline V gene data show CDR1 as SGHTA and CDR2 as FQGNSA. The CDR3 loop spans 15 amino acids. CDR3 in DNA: TGTGCCAGCAGCTCCCGACGGACACTGACCTACGAGCAGTACTTC. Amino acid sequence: CASSSRRTLTYEQYF.

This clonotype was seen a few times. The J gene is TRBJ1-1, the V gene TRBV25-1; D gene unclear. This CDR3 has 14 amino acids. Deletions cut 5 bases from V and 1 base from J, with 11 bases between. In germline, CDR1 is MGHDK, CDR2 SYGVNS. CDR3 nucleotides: TGTGCCAGCAGTAAGGAGGCCGGGAACACTGAAGCTTTCTTT. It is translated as CASSKEAGNTEAFF.

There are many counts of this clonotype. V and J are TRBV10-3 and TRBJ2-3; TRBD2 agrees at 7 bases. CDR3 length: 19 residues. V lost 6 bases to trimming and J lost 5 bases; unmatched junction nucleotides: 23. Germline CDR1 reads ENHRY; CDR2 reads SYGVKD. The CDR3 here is CAIRRFVTGGSPRGDTQYF. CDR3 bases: TGTGCCATCAGGAGGTTCGTCACTGGCGGGAGTCCTCGAGGAGATACGCAGTATTTT.

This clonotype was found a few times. This CDR3 reads CASSDRRTSGRETQYF. The CDR3 nucleotides read TGTGCCAGCAGTGACCGTCGGACTAGCGGGCGAGAGACCCAGTACTTC. The chain links TRBV6-1 to TRBJ2-5; 11 bases are shared with TRBD2. The CDR3 sequence is 16 residues long. Germline CDR1 is MNHNS and CDR2 is SASEGT. The J segment lost 4 bases and the V segment lost 3 bases, leaving 7 bases of the junction unmatched.

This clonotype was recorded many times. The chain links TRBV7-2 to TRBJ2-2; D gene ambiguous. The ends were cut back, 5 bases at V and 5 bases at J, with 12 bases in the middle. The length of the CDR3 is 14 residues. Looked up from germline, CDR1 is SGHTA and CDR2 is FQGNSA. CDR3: CASSPQAGTGELFF. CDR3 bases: TGTGCCAGCAGCCCGCAGGCCGGTACCGGGGAGCTGTTTTTT.

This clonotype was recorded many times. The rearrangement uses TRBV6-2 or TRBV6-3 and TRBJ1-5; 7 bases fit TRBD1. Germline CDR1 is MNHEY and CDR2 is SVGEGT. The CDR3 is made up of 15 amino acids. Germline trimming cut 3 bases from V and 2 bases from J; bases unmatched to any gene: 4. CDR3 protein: CASSYLGTGNQPQHF. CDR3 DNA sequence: TGTGCCAGCAGTTATTTGGGGACAGGCAATCAGCCCCAGCATTTT.

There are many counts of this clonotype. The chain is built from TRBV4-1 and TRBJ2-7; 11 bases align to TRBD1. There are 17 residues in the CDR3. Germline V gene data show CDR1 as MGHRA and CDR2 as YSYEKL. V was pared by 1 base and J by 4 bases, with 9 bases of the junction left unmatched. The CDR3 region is CASSQVLIGQGAYEQYF. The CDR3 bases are TGCGCCAGCAGCCAAGTCCTAATTGGACAGGGGGCATACGAGCAGTACTTC.

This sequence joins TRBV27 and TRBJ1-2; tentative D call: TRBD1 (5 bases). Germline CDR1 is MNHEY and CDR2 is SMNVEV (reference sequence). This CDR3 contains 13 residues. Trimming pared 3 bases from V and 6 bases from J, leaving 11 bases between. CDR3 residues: CASSFAGRNGYTF. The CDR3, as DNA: TGTGCCAGCAGTTTTGCAGGGAGGAATGGCTACACCTTC.

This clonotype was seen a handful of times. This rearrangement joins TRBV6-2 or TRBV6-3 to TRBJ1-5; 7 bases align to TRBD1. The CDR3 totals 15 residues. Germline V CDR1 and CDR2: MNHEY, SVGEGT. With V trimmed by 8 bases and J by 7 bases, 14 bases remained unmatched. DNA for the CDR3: TGTGCCAGCTCTCCGGGGACAGTATCGGGCCAGCCCCAGCATTTT. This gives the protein CASSPGTVSGQPQHF.

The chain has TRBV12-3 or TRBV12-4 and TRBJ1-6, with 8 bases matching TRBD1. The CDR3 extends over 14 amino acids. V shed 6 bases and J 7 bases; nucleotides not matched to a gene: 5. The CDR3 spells CASSPTGDNSPLHF. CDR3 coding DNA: TGTGCCAGCAGCCCGACAGGGGACAATTCACCCCTCCACTTT.

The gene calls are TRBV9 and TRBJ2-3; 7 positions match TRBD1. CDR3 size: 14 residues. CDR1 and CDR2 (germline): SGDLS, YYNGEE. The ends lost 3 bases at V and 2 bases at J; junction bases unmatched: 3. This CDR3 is CASSGQGVTDTQYF. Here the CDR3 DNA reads TGTGCCAGCAGCGGACAGGGAGTCACAGATACGCAGTATTTT. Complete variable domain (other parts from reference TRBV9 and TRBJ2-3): DSGVTQTPKHLITATGQRVTLRCSPRSGDLSVYWYQQSLDQGLQFLIQYYNGEERAKGNILERFSAQQFPDLHSELNLSSLELGDSALYFCASSGQGVTDTQYFGPGTRLTVL.

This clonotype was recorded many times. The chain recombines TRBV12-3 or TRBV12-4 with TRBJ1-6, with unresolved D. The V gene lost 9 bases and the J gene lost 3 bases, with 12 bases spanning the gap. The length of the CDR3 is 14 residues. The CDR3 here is CASQMAHYNSPLHF. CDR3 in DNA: TGTGCCAGTCAGATGGCACACTATAATTCACCCCTCCACTTT.

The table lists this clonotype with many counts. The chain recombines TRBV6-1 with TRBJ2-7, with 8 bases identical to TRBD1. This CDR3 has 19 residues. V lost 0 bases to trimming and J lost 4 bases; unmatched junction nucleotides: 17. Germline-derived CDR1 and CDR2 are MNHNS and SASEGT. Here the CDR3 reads CASSEALGWTGRTAYEQYF. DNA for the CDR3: TGTGCCAGCAGTGAAGCGCTGGGGTGGACAGGGAGGACAGCATACGAGCAGTACTTC.

The chain's CDR3 is CSARAADTVTIYF. In DNA form, the CDR3 reads TGCAGTGCTAGAGCCGCTGACACGGTGACCATATATTTT. The rearrangement uses TRBV20-1 and TRBJ1-3; D is unclear. CDR3 length equals 13 residues. Deletions cut 1 base from V and 10 bases from J, with 14 bases between. Germline V gene lookup returns CDR1 DFQATT and CDR2 SNEGSKA (reference sequence).

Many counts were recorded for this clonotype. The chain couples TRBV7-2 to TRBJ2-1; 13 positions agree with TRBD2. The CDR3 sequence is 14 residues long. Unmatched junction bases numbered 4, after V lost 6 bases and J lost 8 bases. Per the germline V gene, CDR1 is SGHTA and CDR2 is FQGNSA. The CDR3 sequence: CASRPGLAGYEQFF. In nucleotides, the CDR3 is TGTGCCAGCAGACCGGGACTAGCGGGATATGAGCAGTTCTTC.

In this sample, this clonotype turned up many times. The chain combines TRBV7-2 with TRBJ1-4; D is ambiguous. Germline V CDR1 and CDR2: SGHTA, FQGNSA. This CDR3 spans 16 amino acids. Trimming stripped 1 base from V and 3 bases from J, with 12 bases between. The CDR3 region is CASSLGLGRSNEKLFF. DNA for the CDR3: TGTGCCAGCAGCTTAGGACTGGGCCGTTCTAATGAAAAACTGTTTTTT.

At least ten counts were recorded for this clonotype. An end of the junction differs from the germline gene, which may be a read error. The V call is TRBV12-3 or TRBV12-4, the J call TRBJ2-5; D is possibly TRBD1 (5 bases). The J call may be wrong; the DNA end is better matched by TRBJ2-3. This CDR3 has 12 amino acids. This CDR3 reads CASSLVTETQYF. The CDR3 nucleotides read TGTGCCAGCAGTTTAGTGACAGAGACGCAGTATTTT.

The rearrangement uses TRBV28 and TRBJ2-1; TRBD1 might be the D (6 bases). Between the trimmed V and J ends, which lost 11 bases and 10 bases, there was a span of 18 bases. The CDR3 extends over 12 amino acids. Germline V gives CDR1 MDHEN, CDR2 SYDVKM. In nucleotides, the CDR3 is TGTGCCCTCAGGCCAGGGGTTGGGGAGCAGTTCTTC. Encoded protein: CALRPGVGEQFF.

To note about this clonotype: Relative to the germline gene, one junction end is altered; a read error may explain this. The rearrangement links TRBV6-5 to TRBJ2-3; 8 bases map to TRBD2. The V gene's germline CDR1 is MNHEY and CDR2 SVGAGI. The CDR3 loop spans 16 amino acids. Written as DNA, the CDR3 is TGTGTCAGCAAACCGGGACTAGGCCGCTCCGGAGATACGCAGTATTTT. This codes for CVSKPGLGRSGDTQYF.

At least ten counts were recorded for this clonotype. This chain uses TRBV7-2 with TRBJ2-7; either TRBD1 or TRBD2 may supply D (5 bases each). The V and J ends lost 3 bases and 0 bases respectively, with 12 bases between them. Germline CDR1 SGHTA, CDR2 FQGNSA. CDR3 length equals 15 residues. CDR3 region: CASSFGTGSSYEQYF. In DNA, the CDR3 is TGTGCCAGCAGCTTTGGGACGGGCAGCTCCTACGAGCAGTACTTC.

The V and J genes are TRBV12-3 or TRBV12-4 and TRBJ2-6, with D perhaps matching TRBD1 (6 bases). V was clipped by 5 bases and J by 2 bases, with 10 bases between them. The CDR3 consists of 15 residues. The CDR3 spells CASSPQGTGANVLTF. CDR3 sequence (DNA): TGTGCCAGCAGTCCCCAGGGGACTGGGGCCAACGTCCTGACTTTC.

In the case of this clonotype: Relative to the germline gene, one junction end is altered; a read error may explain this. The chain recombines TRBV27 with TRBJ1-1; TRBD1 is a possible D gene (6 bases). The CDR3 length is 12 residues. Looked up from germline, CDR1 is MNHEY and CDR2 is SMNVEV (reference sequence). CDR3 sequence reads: CASSQGNAEAFF. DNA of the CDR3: TGTGCCAGCAGTCAGGGGAACGCTGAAGCTTTCTTT.

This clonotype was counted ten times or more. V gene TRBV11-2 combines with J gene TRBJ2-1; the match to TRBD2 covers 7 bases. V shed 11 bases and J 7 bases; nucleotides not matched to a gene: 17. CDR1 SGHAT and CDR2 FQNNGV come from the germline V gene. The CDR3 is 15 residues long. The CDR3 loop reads CASKKEPGGENEQFF. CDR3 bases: TGTGCCTCAAAGAAGGAGCCTGGGGGGGAAAATGAGCAGTTCTTC.

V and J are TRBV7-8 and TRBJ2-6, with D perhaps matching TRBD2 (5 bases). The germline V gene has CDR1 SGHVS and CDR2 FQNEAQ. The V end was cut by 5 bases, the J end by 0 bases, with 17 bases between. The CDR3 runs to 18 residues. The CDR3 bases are TGTGCCAGCAGCGAACGGCGGGCTCCCTTCTCTGGGGCCAACGTCCTGACTTTC. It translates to CASSERRAPFSGANVLTF.

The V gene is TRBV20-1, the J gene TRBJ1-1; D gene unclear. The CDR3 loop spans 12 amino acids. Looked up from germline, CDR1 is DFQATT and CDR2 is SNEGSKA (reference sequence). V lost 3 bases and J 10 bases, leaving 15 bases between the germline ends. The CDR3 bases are TGCAGTGCTAGGAAATGGACGTTGGGAGCTTTCTTT. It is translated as CSARKWTLGAFF.

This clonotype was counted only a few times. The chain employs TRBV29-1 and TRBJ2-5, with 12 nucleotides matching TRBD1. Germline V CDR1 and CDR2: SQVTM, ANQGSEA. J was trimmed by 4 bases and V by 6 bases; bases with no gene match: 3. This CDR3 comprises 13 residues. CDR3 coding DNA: TGCAGCGTAGCGGGACAGGGGGCAGAGACCCAGTACTTC. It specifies CSVAGQGAETQYF. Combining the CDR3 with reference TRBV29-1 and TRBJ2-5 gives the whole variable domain SAVISQKPSRDICQRGTSLTIQCQVDSQVTMMFWYRQQPGQSLTLIATANQGSEATYESGFVIDKFPISRPNLTFSTLTVSNMSPEDSSIYLCSVAGQGAETQYFGPGTRLLVL.